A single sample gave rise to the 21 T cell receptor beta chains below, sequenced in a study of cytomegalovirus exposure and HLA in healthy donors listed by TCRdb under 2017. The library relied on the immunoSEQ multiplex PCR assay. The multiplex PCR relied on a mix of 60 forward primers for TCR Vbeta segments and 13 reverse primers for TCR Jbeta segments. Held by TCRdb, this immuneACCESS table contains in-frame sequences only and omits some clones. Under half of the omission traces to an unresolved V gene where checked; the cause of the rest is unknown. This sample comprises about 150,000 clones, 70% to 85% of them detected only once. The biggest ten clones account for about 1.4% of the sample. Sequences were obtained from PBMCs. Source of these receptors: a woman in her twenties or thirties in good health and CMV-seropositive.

The CDR3 spells CASSPSTGVAEAFF. As DNA, the CDR3 is TGTGCCAGCAGTCCCTCGACAGGGGTGGCTGAAGCTTTCTTT. This chain joins TRBV28 and TRBJ1-1, with 8 bases that match TRBD1. The V gene's germline CDR1 is MDHEN and CDR2 SYDVKM. This CDR3 has 14 amino acids. V dropped 5 bases and J dropped 6; count of bases not matched to a gene: 8.

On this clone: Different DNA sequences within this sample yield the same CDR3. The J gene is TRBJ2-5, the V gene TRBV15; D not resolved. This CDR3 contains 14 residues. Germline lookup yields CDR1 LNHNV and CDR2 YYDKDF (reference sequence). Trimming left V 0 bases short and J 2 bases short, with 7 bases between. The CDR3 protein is CATSRDLQQETQYF. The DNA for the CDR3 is TGTGCCACCAGCAGAGATCTACAGCAAGAGACCCAGTACTTC.

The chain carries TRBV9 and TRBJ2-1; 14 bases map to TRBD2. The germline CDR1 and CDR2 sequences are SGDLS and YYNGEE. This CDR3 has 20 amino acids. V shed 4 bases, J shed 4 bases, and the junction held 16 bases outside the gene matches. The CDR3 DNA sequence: TGTGCCAGCAGCTCTACGGGACTAGCGGGAGTTACTGGCATGTACAATGAGCAGTTCTTC. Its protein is CASSSTGLAGVTGMYNEQFF.

The DNA for the CDR3 is TGTGCCAGCAGCCCGAGTTTATGGAACTATGGCTACACCTTC. Translated: CASSPSLWNYGYTF. The chain joins TRBV5-4 to TRBJ1-2; D gene unclear. CDR1 is SGHNT, CDR2 YYREEE, per germline (reference sequence). The ends were cut back, 4 bases at V and 2 bases at J, with 12 bases in the middle. The CDR3 has 14 residues.

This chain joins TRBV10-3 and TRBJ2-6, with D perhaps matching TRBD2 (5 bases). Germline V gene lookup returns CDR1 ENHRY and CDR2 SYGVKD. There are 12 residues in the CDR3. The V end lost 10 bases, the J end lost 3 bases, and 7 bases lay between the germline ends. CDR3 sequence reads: CATGGGANVLTF. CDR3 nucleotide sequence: TGTGCCACCGGAGGTGGGGCCAACGTCCTGACTTTC.

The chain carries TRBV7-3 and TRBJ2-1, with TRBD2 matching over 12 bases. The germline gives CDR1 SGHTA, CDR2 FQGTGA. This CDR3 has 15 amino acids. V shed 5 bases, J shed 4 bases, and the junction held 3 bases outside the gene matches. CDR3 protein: CASSPGLAGYNEQFF. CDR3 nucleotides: TGTGCCAGCAGCCCCGGACTAGCGGGGTACAATGAGCAGTTCTTC. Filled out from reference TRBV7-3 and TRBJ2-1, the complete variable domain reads GAGVSQTPSNKVTEKGKYVELRCDPISGHTALYWYRQSLGQGPEFLIYFQGTGAADDSGLPNDRFFAVRPEGSVSTLKIQRTERGDSAVYLCASSPGLAGYNEQFFGPGTRLTVL.

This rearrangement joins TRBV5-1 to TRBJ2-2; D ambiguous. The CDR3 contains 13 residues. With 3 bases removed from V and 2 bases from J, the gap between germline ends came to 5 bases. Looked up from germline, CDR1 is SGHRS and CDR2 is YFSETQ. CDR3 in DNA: TGCGCCAGCAGCTCTTTCAACACCGGGGAGCTGTTTTTT. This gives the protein CASSSFNTGELFF. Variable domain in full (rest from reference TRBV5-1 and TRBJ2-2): KAGVTQTPRYLIKTRGQQVTLSCSPISGHRSVSWYQQTPGQGLQFLFEYFSETQRNKGNFPGRFSGRQFSNSRSEMNVSTLELGDSALYLCASSSFNTGELFFGEGSRLTVL.

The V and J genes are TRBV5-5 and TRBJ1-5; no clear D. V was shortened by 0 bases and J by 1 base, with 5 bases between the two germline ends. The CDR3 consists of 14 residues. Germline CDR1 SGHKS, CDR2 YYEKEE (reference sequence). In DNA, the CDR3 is TGTGCCAGCAGCTTGGGCAGGAGCAATCAGCCCCAGCATTTT. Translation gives CASSLGRSNQPQHF.

The CDR3 DNA is TGTGCTGGAGCGGGAGGGACCCCGCTGATCACAGATACGCAGTATTTT. Translating it yields CAGAGGTPLITDTQYF. V usage is TRBV28 and J usage is TRBJ2-3; 10 bases map to TRBD2. Germline-derived CDR1 and CDR2 are MDHEN and SYDVKM. The CDR3 contains 16 residues.

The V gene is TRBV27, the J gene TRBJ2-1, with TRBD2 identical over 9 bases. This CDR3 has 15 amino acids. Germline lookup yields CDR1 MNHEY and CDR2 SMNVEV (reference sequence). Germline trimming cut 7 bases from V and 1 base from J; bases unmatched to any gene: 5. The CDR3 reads CASIRSGRSYNEQFF. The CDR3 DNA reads TGTGCCAGCATCCGTAGCGGGAGATCCTACAATGAGCAGTTCTTC.

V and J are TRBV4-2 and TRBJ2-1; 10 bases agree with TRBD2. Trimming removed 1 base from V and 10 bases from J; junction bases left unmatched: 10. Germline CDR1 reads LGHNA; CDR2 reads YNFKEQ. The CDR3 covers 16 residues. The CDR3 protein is CASSQVGAGGPVEQFF. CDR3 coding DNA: TGTGCCAGCAGCCAAGTTGGAGCGGGAGGGCCAGTCGAGCAGTTCTTC.

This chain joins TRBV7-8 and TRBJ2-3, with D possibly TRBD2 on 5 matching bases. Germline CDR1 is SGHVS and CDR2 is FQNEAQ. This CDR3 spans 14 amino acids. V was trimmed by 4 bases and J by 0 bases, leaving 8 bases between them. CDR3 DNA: TGTGCCAGCAGCTCTCGGACTAGCACAGATACGCAGTATTTT. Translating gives CASSSRTSTDTQYF.

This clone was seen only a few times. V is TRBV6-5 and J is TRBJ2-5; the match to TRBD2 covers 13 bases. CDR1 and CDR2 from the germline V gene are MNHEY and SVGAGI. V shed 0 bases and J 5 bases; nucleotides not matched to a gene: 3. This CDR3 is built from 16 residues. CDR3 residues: CASSYSGTSGMETQYF. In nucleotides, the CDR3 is TGTGCCAGCAGTTACTCAGGGACTAGCGGGATGGAGACCCAGTACTTC.

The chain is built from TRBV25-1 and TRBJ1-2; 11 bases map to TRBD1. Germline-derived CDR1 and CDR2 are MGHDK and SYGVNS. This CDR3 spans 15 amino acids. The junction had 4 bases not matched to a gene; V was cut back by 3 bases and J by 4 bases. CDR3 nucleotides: TGTGCCAGCAGTGATCGGACAGGGGGCGGCTATGGCTACACCTTC. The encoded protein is CASSDRTGGGYGYTF.

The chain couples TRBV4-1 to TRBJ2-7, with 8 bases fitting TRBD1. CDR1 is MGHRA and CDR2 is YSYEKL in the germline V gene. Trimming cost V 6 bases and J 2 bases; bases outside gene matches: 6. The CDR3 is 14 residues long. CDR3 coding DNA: TGCGCCAGCAGGGTCCGGACAGGGACCTACGAGCAGTACTTC. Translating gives CASRVRTGTYEQYF.

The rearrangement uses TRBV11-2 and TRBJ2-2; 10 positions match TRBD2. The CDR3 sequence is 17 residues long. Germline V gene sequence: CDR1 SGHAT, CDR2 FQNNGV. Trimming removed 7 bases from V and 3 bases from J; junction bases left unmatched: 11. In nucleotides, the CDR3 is TGTGCCAGCACTCCCGGGCTAGCGGGAGAGCACACCGGGGAGCTGTTTTTT. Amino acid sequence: CASTPGLAGEHTGELFF.

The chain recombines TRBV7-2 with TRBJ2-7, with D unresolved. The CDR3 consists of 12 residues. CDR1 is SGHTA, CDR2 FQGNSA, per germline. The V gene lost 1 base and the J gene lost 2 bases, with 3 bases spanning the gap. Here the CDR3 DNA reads TGTGCCAGCAGCTTAGACACCTACGAGCAGTACTTC. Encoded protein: CASSLDTYEQYF.

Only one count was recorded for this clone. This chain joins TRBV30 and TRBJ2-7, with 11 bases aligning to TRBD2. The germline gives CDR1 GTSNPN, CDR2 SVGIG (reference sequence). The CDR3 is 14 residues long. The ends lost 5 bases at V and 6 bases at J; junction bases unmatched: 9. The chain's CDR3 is CAWSKVGLAAEQYF. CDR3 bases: TGTGCCTGGTCAAAAGTGGGACTAGCGGCCGAGCAGTACTTC.

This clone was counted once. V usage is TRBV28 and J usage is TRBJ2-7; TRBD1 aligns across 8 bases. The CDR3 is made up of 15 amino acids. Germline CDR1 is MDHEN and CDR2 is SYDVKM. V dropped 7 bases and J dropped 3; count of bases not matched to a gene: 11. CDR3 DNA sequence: TGTGCCAGCACCCCTAGGACAGGGAGCTACTACGAGCAGTACTTC. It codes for CASTPRTGSYYEQYF.

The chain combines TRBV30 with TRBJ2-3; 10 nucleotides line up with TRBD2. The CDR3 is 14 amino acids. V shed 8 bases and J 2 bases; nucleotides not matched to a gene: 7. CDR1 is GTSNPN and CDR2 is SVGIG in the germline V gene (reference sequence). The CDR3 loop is CALNGLAVTDTQYF. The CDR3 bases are TGTGCCCTTAACGGACTAGCGGTCACAGATACGCAGTATTTT.

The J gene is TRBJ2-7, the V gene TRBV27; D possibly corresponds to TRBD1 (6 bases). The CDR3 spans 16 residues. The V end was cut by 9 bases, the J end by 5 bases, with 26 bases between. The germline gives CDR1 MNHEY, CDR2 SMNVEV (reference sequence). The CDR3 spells CASSPRRGQGINEQYF. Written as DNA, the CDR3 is TGTGCCAGTAGCCCACGCCGCGGGCAGGGGATCAACGAGCAGTACTTC.